This T cell receptor beta chain was sequenced during a study of T cell responses to AZD1222 COVID-19 vaccine. The assay was immunoSEQ multiplex PCR, and TCRdb's table has in-frame clones only and misses some. Seen here are tens of thousands of clones, around 82% observed once, and the top ten hold roughly 1.3%. Losses at the gene ends were 4 bases for V and 4 bases for J; bases not matched to a gene: 8. The CDR3 loop spans 16 amino acids. Germline V gives CDR1 SGHRS, CDR2 YFSETQ. The gene calls are TRBV5-1 and TRBJ2-1; 10 bases line up with TRBD2. The source was peripheral blood, collected 28 days after the second AZD1222 dose. The receptor was derived from an adult who received the AZD1222 COVID-19 vaccine. In nucleotides, the CDR3 is TGCGCCAGCAGCCCAGGGGGTAGCGGGAGGTACAATGAGCAGTTCTTC. Protein sequence: CASSPGGSGRYNEQFF.